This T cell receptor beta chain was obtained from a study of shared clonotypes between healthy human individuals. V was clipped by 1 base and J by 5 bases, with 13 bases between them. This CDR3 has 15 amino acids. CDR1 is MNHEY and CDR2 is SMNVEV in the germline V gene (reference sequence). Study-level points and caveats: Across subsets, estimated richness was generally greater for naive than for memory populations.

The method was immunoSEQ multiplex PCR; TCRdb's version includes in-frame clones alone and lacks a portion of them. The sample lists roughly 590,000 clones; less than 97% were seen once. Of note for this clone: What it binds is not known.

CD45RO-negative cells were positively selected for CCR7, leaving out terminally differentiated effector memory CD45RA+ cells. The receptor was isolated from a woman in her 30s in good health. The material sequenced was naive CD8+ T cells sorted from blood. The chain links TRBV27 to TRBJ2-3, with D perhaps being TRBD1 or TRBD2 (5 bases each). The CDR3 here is CASSLFYGARDTQYF. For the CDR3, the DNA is TGTGCCAGCAGTTTATTTTACGGGGCGAGAGATACGCAGTATTTT.